This TCR beta chain was sequenced during a study of STAT5B mutations in CD4+ large granular lymphocyte leukemia. Study results and limitations: Main leukemic clonotypes were patient-specific, but 25% appeared at low frequency elsewhere. Patient CD4-sorted repertoires stayed more clonal than healthy ones after leukemic-clone removal. TRBV06-family usage was enriched in top patient clones (8/27) versus controls (2/35).

Regarding this clone: Its target is not known.

The assay was immunoSEQ multiplex PCR, and TCRdb's table has in-frame clones only and misses some. The sample lists around 33,000 clones; around 76% were seen once. Germline V CDR1 and CDR2: SGHTA, FQGNSA. Deletions cut 1 base from V and 4 bases from J, with 10 bases between. The CDR3 sequence is 14 residues long. The chain carries TRBV7-2 and TRBJ1-2, with D perhaps matching TRBD1 (6 bases). The clonotype comes from a human donor in good health. The sample comprised CD4+ T cells from blood buffy coats. As DNA, the CDR3 is TGTGCCAGCAGCTTAGAGCAGGGGATCTATGGCTACACCTTC. This codes for CASSLEQGIYGYTF.